The subject of this entry is one T cell receptor beta chain. Sequenced by immunoSEQ multiplex PCR; TCRdb stores in-frame clones only, minus some. This table has some 18,000 clones, roughly 28% appearing once. The CDR3 totals 16 residues. J gave up 3 bases and V 5 bases, and 6 bases lay outside the gene matches. CDR1 is SGHNT, CDR2 YENEEA, per germline. The sample belongs to a study of sequential checkpoint blockade in melanoma. Documented treatment: randomized to nivolumab then ipilimumab (arm A) or the reverse (arm B). This clonotype originated in a human donor with melanoma. The chain uses TRBV11-3 and TRBJ1-4, with 10 bases lining up with TRBD1. The sample was tumor tissue (inferred from file names), taken from a patient given nivolumab and ipilimumab in sequence. The CDR3 DNA follows: TGTGCCAGCAGCCTACCGGACAGGGGGTCTAATGAAAAACTGTTTTTT. Its protein is CASSLPDRGSNEKLFF.